This TCR beta chain was found in a study of identical twins. To note about this clonotype: What it binds is not known.

In germline, CDR1 is KGHSH, CDR2 LQKENI. The CDR3 totals 13 residues. The V gene lost 9 bases and the J gene lost 0 bases, with 9 bases spanning the gap. Whole-study results and caveats: Possibly, invariant MAIT and iNKT cells partly confounded zero-insertion analyses. Fewer insertions were carried by abundant cord blood beta clonotypes, but none was seen in memory repertoires.

From the 5' RACE reads, TCRdb called clonotypes with MiXCR, one entry per CDR3 protein. The table lists some 460,000 distinct CDR3 sequences, approximately 15% of them singletons. This sample was also put to use in a study of yellow fever vaccine responses in identical twins.

The receptor comes from a woman aged 18 to 35 in good health. The sequencing sample was made of CD4+ T cells sorted from blood. The rearrangement joins TRBV18 to TRBJ2-1; the D is unclear. CDR3 sequence (DNA): TGTGCCAGTAGGCCACCCTCCTACAATGAGCAGTTCTTC. Its translation is CASRPPSYNEQFF.